The source of this T cell receptor beta chain is a study of blood T cell repertoires in COVID-19. In the study overall: Italy, Spain and the United States were the sources of the convalescent and acute COVID-19 samples.

Methods used by the authors: Counts of nucleated cells, estimated from reference gene primer amplification, were obtained. The assay was immunoSEQ multiplex PCR, and TCRdb's table has in-frame clones only and misses some. V and J calls and clone size follow that table, whereas D and trimming were derived from the DNA. The sample carries 150,000 to 200,000 clones, roughly four fifths recorded once. Trimming cost V 3 bases and J 1 base, with 4 bases left between them. CDR3 size: 13 residues. CDR1 and CDR2 (germline): MDHEN, SYDVKM. The specimen sequenced was peripheral blood. The source is a man in his 70s with active or convalescent COVID-19. The V and J genes are TRBV28 and TRBJ2-1; D gene unclear. CDR3 sequence reads: CASSFLSYNEQFF. The DNA for the CDR3 is TGTGCCAGCAGTTTCCTGTCCTACAATGAGCAGTTCTTC.